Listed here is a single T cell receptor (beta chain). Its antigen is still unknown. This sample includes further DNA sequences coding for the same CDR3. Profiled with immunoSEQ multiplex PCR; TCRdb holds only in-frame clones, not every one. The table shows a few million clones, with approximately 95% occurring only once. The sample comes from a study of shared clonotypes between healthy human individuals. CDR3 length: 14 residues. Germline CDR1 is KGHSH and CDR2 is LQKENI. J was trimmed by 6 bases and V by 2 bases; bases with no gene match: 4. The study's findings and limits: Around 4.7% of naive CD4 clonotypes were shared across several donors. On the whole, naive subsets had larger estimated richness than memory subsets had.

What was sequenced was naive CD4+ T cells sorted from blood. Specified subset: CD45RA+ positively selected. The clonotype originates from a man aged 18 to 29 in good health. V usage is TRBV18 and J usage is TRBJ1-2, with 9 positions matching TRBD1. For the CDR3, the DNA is TGTGCCAGCTCACCAACCGGACAGGGGAATGGCTACACCTTC. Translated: CASSPTGQGNGYTF. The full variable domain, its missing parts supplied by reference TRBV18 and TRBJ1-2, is NAGVMQNPRHLVRRRGQEARLRCSPMKGHSHVYWYRQLPEEGLKFMVYLQKENIIDESGMPKERFSAEFPKEGPSILRIQQVVRGDSAAYFCASSPTGQGNGYTFGSGTRLTVV.